The 14 T cell receptor beta chains below come from one sample, sequenced in a study of shared clonotypes between healthy human individuals (TCRdb year 2020). The library was produced with the immunoSEQ multiplex PCR assay. The table was pulled from immuneACCESS by TCRdb, which kept in-frame rearrangements only. Such tables lose some clones; where checked, under half of the loss comes from unresolved V genes, and the rest has no known cause. The table for this sample lists roughly 220,000 clones; over 50% of them were counted only once. The ten largest account for 11% of the sample. Sequenced sample: memory CD4+ T cells sorted from blood. Read against the paper, the sample's cell subset or site label means: CD45RA-negative fraction. Every receptor here comes from a man aged 30 to 45 in good health.

The V and J genes are TRBV11-2 and TRBJ2-7; possibly TRBD2 for D (5 bases). This CDR3 has 13 amino acids. Trimming left V 1 base short and J 1 base short, with 5 bases between. The germline V gene encodes CDR1 SGHAT and CDR2 FQNNGV. The CDR3 DNA reads TGTGCCAGCAGCTTAGGGACTTCCTACGAGCAGTACTTC. As protein: CASSLGTSYEQYF. The whole variable domain, remainder taken from reference TRBV11-2 and TRBJ2-7, is EAGVAQSPRYKIIEKRQSVAFWCNPISGHATLYWYQQILGQGPKLLIQFQNNGVVDDSQLPKDRFSAERLKGVDSTLKIQPAKLEDSAVYLCASSLGTSYEQYFGPGTRLTVT.

The gene calls are TRBV5-5 and TRBJ1-1; the D is unclear. CDR1 and CDR2 (germline): SGHKS, YYEKEE (reference sequence). This CDR3 has 13 amino acids. Trimming pared 7 bases from V and 4 bases from J, leaving 14 bases between. The CDR3 nucleotides are TGTGCCAGCCGAGTTCCTCGGGGCACTGAAGCTTTCTTT. Its protein product is CASRVPRGTEAFF. Full variable domain (outside the CDR3, taken from reference TRBV5-5 and TRBJ1-1): DAGVTQSPTHLIKTRGQQVTLRCSPISGHKSVSWYQQVLGQGPQFIFQYYEKEERGRGNFPDRFSARQFPNYSSELNVNALLLGDSALYLCASRVPRGTEAFFGQGTRLTVV.

This rearrangement joins TRBV5-4 to TRBJ2-3; tentatively, D is TRBD1 (6 bases). The germline gives CDR1 SGHNT, CDR2 YYREEE (reference sequence). The V end lost 6 bases, the J end lost 0 bases, and 20 bases lay between the germline ends. The CDR3 length is 17 residues. Here the CDR3 reads CASNYQGGGSSTDTQYF. CDR3 nucleotides: TGTGCCAGCAATTATCAAGGTGGGGGCTCTAGCACAGATACGCAGTATTTT.

V gene TRBV11-3 combines with J gene TRBJ1-5; D is ambiguous. Deletions cut 4 bases from V and 9 bases from J, with 10 bases between. The CDR3 covers 12 residues. The V gene's germline CDR1 is SGHNT and CDR2 YENEEA. The CDR3 DNA reads TGTGCCAGCAGCTCCGGACTGACGCCCCAGCATTTT. It codes for CASSSGLTPQHF.

This clone appeared a few times. This chain connects TRBV5-4 to TRBJ1-2; no definite D call. Germline V gene sequence: CDR1 SGHNT, CDR2 YYREEE (reference sequence). This CDR3 spans 13 amino acids. V was pared by 4 bases and J by 8 bases, with 15 bases between. The CDR3 DNA sequence: TGTGCCAGCAGCGAGCCGACTGGAGGAGGCTACACCTTC. Encoded protein: CASSEPTGGGYTF.

V is TRBV5-1 and J is TRBJ1-3; 10 bases match TRBD1. V trimming: 0 bases; J trimming: 0 bases; junction bases outside the gene matches: 9. The CDR3 extends over 19 amino acids. Germline assignment: CDR1 SGHRS and CDR2 YFSETQ. The CDR3 sequence: CASSLVPGQGPSSGNTIYF. The CDR3 coding sequence is TGCGCCAGCAGCTTGGTCCCGGGACAGGGGCCGAGCTCTGGAAACACCATATATTTT. Drawing the rest from reference TRBV5-1 and TRBJ1-3, the complete variable domain is KAGVTQTPRYLIKTRGQQVTLSCSPISGHRSVSWYQQTPGQGLQFLFEYFSETQRNKGNFPGRFSGRQFSNSRSEMNVSTLELGDSALYLCASSLVPGQGPSSGNTIYFGEGSWLTVV.

The sample holds one count of this clone. This chain links TRBV9 with TRBJ1-3; D gene ambiguous. Germline assignment: CDR1 SGDLS and CDR2 YYNGEE. V lost 3 bases and J lost 0, with 7 bases in between. There are 14 residues in the CDR3. The CDR3 region is CASSARSSGNTIYF. In DNA, the CDR3 is TGTGCCAGCAGCGCTCGGAGCTCTGGAAACACCATATATTTT. The full variable domain, with the rest looked up from reference TRBV9 and TRBJ1-3, is DSGVTQTPKHLITATGQRVTLRCSPRSGDLSVYWYQQSLDQGLQFLIQYYNGEERAKGNILERFSAQQFPDLHSELNLSSLELGDSALYFCASSARSSGNTIYFGEGSWLTVV.

The CDR3 loop is CASSPTTLGEQFF. For the CDR3, the DNA is TGTGCCAGCAGCCCCACTACCCTCGGTGAGCAGTTCTTC. The chain joins TRBV7-3 to TRBJ2-1; D call uncertain. The CDR3 contains 13 residues. The germline gives CDR1 SGHTA, CDR2 FQGTGA. Deletions cut 5 bases from V and 9 bases from J, with 14 bases between.

A few counts support this clone. This rearrangement joins TRBV11-2 to TRBJ2-5; possibly TRBD2 for D (6 bases). The CDR3 contains 16 residues. V was pared by 5 bases and J by 4 bases, with 20 bases between. Germline values: CDR1 SGHAT, CDR2 FQNNGV. CDR3 bases: TGTGCCAGCAGCCCTCGTAGGAGGGACCCCAGAGAGACCCAGTACTTC. It specifies CASSPRRRDPRETQYF.

This clone was picked up one time. The genes are TRBV12-2 and TRBJ2-3; the table's D call, TRBD2, has no DNA check behind it. TRBV12-2 is assigned pseudogene status. There are 18 residues in the CDR3. The CDR3 spells CASRLACSTSGFGNTQYF. In DNA form, the CDR3 reads TGTGCAAGTCGCTTAGCGTGTTCGACTAGCGGATTCGGGAATACGCAGTATTTT.

The chain recombines TRBV10-3 with TRBJ1-5; TRBD1 agrees at 7 bases. From germline, CDR1 is ENHRY and CDR2 SYGVKD. CDR3 length: 14 amino acids. V gave up 6 bases and J gave up 6 bases; unmatched junction bases: 8. CDR3 in amino acids: CAISKQGQGQPQHF. DNA for the CDR3: TGTGCCATCAGCAAACAGGGGCAGGGTCAGCCCCAGCATTTT.

The chain uses TRBV6-1 and TRBJ1-1, with D hard to call. CDR3 length: 15 residues. Trimming took 7 bases from V and 6 from J, leaving 21 bases between them. Germline V CDR1 and CDR2: MNHNS, SASEGT. DNA of the CDR3: TGTGCCAGCACCTCCCACGGGCGCGGGTCCCCTGAAGCTTTCTTT. Its translation is CASTSHGRGSPEAFF.

V and J are TRBV5-4 and TRBJ2-2; D remains unclear. Germline CDR1 and CDR2: SGHNT and YYREEE (reference sequence). Trimming shortened V by 0 bases and J by 6 bases, and 6 bases separated the two germline ends. The CDR3 has 13 residues. The CDR3 spells CASSLERSGELFF. The DNA of the CDR3 is TGTGCCAGCAGCTTGGAAAGGTCCGGGGAGCTGTTTTTT.

This chain links TRBV9 with TRBJ2-1; 7 bases fit TRBD2. The trim removed 6 bases at V and 3 bases at J, leaving 3 bases unmatched. Germline V gives CDR1 SGDLS, CDR2 YYNGEE. This CDR3 spans 13 amino acids. The DNA of the CDR3 is TGTGCCAGCAACCCGGGGGGCTACAATGAGCAGTTCTTC. Translating it yields CASNPGGYNEQFF.